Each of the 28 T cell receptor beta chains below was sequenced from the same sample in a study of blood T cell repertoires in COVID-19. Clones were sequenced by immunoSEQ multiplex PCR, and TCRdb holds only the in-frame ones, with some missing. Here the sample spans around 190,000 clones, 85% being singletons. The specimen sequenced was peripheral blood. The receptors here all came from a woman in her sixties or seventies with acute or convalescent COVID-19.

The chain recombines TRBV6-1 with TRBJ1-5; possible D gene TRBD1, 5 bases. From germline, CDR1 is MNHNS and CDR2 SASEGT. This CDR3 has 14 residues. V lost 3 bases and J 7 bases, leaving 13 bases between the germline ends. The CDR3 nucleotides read TGTGCCAGCAGTGACCAGGGAAGAGGACAGCCCCAGCATTTT. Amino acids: CASSDQGRGQPQHF.

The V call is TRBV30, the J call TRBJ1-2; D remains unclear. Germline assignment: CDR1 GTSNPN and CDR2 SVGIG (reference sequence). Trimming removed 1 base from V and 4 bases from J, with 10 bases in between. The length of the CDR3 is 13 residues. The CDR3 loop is CAWSGQLVYGYTF. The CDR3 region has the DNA TGTGCCTGGAGTGGCCAGCTAGTCTATGGCTACACCTTC.

The CDR3 region is CASSGGTSGVWDEQFF. The CDR3 region has the DNA TGCGCCAGCAGCGGCGGGACTAGCGGGGTCTGGGATGAGCAGTTCTTC. This chain uses TRBV5-1 with TRBJ2-1; the match to TRBD2 covers 13 bases. CDR3 length: 16 amino acids. V dropped 4 bases and J dropped 8; count of bases not matched to a gene: 9. The germline gives CDR1 SGHRS, CDR2 YFSETQ.

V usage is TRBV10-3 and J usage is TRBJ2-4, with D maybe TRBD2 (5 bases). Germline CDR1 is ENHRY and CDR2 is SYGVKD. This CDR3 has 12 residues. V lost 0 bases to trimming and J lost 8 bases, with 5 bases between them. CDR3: CAISESRDIQYF. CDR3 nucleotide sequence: TGTGCCATCAGTGAGTCGCGGGACATTCAGTACTTC.

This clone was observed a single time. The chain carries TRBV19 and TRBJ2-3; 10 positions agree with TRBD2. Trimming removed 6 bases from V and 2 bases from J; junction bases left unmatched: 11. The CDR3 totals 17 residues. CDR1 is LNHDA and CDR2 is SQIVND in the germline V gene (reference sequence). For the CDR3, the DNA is TGTGCCAGTAGCGCCGCCCGGGGACTAGCGTTCACAGATACGCAGTATTTT. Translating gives CASSAARGLAFTDTQYF.

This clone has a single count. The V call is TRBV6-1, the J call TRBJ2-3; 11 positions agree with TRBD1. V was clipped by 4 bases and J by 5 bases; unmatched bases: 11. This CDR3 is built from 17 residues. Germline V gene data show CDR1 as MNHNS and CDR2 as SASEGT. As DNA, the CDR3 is TGTGCCAGCAGTGCACTCGGACAGGGGGCGCTGGAAGATACGCAGTATTTT. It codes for CASSALGQGALEDTQYF.

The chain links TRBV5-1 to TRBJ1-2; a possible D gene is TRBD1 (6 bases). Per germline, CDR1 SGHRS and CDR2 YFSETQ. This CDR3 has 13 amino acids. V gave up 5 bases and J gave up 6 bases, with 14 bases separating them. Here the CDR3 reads CASSYGGANGYTF. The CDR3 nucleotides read TGCGCCAGCAGTTATGGGGGCGCGAATGGCTACACCTTC.

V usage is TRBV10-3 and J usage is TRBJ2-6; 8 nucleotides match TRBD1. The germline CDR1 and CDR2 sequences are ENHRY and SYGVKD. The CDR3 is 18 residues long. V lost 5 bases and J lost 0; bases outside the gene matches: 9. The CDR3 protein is CAISQTGTGSSGANVLTF. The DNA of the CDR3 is TGTGCCATCAGTCAAACCGGGACAGGAAGCTCTGGGGCCAACGTCCTGACTTTC.

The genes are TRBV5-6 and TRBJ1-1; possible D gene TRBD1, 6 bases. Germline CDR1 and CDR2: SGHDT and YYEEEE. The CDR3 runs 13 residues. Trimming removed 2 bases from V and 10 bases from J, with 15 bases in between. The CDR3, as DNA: TGTGCCAGCAGCTTAATAGGGGGAACAGGAGCTTTCTTT. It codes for CASSLIGGTGAFF.

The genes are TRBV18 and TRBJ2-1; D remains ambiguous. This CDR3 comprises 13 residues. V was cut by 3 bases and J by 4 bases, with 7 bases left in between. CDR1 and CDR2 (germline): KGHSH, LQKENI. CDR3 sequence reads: CASSPGPYNEQFF. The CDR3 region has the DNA TGTGCCAGCTCACCGGGCCCATACAATGAGCAGTTCTTC.

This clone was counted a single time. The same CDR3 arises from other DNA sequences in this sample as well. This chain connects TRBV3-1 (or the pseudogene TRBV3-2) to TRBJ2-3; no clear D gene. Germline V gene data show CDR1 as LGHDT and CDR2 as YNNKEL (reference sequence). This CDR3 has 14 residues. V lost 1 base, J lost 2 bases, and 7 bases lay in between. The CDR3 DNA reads TGTGCCAGCAGCCAAGGCGGTTTCACAGATACGCAGTATTTT. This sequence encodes CASSQGGFTDTQYF.

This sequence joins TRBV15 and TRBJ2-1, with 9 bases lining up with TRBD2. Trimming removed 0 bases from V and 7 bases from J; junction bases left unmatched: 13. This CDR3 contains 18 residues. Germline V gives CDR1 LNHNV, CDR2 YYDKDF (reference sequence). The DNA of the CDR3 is TGTGCCACCAGCAGAGACCTACCCCCCGCGGGAGGGATGAATGAGCAGTTCTTC. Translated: CATSRDLPPAGGMNEQFF. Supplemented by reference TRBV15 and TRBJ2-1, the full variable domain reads DAMVIQNPRYQVTQFGKPVTLSCSQTLNHNVMYWYQQKSSQAPKLLFHYYDKDFNNEADTPDNFQSRRPNTSFCFLDIRSPGLGDTAMYLCATSRDLPPAGGMNEQFFGPGTRLTVL.

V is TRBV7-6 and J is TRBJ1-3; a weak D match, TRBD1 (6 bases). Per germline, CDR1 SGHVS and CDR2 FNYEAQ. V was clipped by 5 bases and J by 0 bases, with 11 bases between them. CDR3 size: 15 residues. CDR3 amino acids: CASSPDRTSGNTIYF. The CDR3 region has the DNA TGTGCCAGCAGCCCCGACAGGACCTCTGGAAACACCATATATTTT.

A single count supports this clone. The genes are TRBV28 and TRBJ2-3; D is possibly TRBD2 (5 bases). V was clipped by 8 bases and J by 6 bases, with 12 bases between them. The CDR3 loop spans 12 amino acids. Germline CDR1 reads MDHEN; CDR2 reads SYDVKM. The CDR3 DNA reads TGTGCCAGCGGAGGAGTGCAGGATACGCAGTATTTT. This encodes CASGGVQDTQYF.

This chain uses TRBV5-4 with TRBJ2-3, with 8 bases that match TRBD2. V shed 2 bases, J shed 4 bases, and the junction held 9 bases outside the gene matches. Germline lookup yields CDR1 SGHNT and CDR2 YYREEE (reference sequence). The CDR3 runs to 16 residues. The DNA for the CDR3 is TGTGCCAGCAGCTTCGGAAGAACTAGCGGATCAGATACGCAGTATTTT. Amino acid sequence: CASSFGRTSGSDTQYF.

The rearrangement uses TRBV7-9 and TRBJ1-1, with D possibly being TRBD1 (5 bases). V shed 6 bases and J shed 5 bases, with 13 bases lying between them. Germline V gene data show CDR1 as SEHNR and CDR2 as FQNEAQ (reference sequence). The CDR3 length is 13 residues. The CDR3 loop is CASRTDSFTEAFF. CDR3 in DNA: TGTGCCAGCAGAACCGACAGTTTTACTGAAGCTTTCTTT.

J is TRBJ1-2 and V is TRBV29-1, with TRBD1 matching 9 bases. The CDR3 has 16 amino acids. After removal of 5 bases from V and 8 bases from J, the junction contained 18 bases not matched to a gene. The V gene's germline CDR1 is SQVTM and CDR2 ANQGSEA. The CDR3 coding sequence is TGCAGCGTTTTACAGGGGGCGGGTCGGGATAGATGGGGCTACACCTTC. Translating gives CSVLQGAGRDRWGYTF.

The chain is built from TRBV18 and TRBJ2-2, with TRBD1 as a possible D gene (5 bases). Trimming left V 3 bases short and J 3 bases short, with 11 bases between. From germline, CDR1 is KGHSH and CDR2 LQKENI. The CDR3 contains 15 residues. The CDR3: CASSPPTGDTGELFF. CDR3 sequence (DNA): TGTGCCAGCTCACCGCCTACAGGAGACACCGGGGAGCTGTTTTTT.

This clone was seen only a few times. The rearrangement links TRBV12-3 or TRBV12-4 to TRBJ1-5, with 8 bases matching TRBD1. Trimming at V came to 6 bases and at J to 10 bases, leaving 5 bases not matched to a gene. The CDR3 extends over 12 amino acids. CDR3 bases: TGTGCCAGCAGACGGACAGGGTCCCCCCAGCATTTT. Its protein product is CASRRTGSPQHF.

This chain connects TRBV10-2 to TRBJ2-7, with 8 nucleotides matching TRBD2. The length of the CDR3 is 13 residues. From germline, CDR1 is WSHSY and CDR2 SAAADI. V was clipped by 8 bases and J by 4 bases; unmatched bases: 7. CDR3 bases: TGCGCCAGCCGGGATAGCGGGACTTACGAGCAGTACGTC. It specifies CASRDSGTYEQYV.

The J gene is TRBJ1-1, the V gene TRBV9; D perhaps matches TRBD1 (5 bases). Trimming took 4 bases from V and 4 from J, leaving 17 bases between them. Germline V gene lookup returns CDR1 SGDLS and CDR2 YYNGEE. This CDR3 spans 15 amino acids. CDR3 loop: CASSPLGQGSTEAFF. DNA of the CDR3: TGTGCCAGCAGCCCCCTAGGGCAGGGATCCACTGAAGCTTTCTTT.

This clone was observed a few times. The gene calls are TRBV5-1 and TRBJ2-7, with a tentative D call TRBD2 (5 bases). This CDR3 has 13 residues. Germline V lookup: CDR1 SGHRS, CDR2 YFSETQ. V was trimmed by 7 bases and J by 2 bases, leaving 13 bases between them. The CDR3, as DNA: TGCGCCAGCGCGATTTCCGGGACCTACGAGCAGTACTTC. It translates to CASAISGTYEQYF. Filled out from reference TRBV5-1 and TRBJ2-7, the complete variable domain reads KAGVTQTPRYLIKTRGQQVTLSCSPISGHRSVSWYQQTPGQGLQFLFEYFSETQRNKGNFPGRFSGRQFSNSRSEMNVSTLELGDSALYLCASAISGTYEQYFGPGTRLTVT.

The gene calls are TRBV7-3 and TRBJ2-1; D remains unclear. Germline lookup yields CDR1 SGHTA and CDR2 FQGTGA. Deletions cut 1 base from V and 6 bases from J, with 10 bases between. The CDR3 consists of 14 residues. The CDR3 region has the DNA TGTGCCAGCAGCTTAAGGATTCCGGGCAATGAGCAGTTCTTC. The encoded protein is CASSLRIPGNEQFF.

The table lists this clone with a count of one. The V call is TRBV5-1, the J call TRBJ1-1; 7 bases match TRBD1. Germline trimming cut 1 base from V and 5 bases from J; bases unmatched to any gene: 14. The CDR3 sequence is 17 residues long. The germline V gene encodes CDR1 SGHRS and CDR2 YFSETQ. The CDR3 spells CASSLSGEGGYSTEAFF. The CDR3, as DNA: TGCGCCAGCAGCTTGTCAGGGGAAGGGGGCTACAGTACTGAAGCTTTCTTT.

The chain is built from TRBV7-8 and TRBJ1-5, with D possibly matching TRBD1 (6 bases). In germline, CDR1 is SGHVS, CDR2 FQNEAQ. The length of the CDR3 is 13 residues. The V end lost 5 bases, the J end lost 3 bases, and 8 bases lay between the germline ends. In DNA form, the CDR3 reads TGTGCCAGCAGCGACAGGAACAATCAGCCCCAGCATTTT. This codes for CASSDRNNQPQHF.

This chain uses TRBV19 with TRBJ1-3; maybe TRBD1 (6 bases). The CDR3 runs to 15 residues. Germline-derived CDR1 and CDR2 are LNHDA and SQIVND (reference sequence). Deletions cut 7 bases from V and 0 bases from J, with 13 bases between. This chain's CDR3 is CASTMGADSGNTIYF. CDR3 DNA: TGTGCCAGTACCATGGGGGCGGACTCTGGAAACACCATATATTTT.

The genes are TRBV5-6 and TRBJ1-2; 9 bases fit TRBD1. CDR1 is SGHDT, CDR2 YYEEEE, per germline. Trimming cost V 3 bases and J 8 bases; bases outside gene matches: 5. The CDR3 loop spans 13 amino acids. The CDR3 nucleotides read TGTGCCAGCAGCTCACAGGGGGCGGAGGGCTACACCTTC. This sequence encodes CASSSQGAEGYTF.

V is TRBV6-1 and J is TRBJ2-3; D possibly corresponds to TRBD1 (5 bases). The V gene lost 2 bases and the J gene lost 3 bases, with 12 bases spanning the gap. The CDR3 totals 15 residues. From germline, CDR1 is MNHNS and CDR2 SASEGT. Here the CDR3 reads CASSEQGSRTDTQYF. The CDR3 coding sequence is TGTGCCAGCAGTGAACAGGGTTCTAGAACAGATACGCAGTATTTT.